A single T cell receptor (beta chain) is shown here with its context. Its target is not known. The data stem from a study of STAT3 mutations in large granular lymphocyte leukemia. Study details: Canonical activating STAT3 mutations were detected in roughly half of the longitudinally sequenced T-LGLL patients.

TCRdb's table, derived via immunoSEQ multiplex PCR, lists solely in-frame clones and lacks some. In the table there are approximately 3,000 clones, around two thirds of which are singletons. Germline CDR1 reads SEHNR; CDR2 reads FQNEAQ (reference sequence). There are 10 residues in the CDR3. V was trimmed by 5 bases and J by 12 bases, leaving 8 bases between them. General study findings and limits: TCR clonotype switching after therapy occurred in about 30% of the 18 patients. Every T-cell large granular lymphocyte leukemia patient had at least one immunodominant TCR beta clonotype. In several patients, dominant TCR clone burden exceeded STAT3 mutant burden. Samples missed the first appearance of the clone.

This clonotype was obtained from a woman between 40 and 55 years old with T-cell large granular lymphocyte leukemia. Some clones in this sample may be carry-over from other donors' samples. Sequencing was carried out using peripheral blood mononuclear cells. The genes are TRBV7-9 and TRBJ2-1; no clear D gene. CDR3 in amino acids: CASSPPGQFF. The CDR3 nucleotides are TGTGCCAGCAGCCCCCCCGGGCAGTTCTTC.